This is a list of T cell receptor beta chains from one sample in a study of CD8 T cells in ankylosing spondylitis. TCRdb reprocessed the 5' RACE reads via MiXCR and lists one record per CDR3 protein. The repertoire holds just under 550,000 distinct CDR3 sequences, with approximately 11% as singletons. The specimen sequenced was blood, either unsorted or a sorted T cell fraction (not recorded which). These receptor sequences come from a male donor with ankylosing spondylitis. CDR3s include the opening cysteine and the closing phenylalanine or tryptophan. A D gene is named only where the DNA matches it firmly. Size values are once, few and many counts, or a class for expanded clones, and some rows have none.

>NA|TRBJ1-6|TRBV7-2|many
TGTGCCAGCAGCGGCGAAGGGGTAAATTCACCCCTCCACTTT
CASSGEGVNSPLHF
>TRBD1|TRBJ2-5|TRBV10-2|few
TGCGCCAGCAGCGGACAGGGGGAAGAGACCCAGTACTTC
CASSGQGEETQYF
>TRBD1|TRBJ1-1|TRBV7-9|many
TGTGCCAGCAGGCCAGGGGGCACTGAAGCTTTCTTT
CASRPGGTEAFF
>TRBD1|TRBJ2-7|TRBV7-9|NA
TGTGCCAGCAGCTTAGTGAACTTTGACAGGGAGTGGGACGAGCAGTACTTC
CASSLVNFDREWDEQYF
>TRBD2|TRBJ2-1|TRBV20-1|many
TGCAGTGCTCGTAGCGGGAGAGCCTACAATGAGCAGTTCTTC
CSARSGRAYNEQFF
>TRBD1|TRBJ2-1|TRBV6-1|many
TGTGCCAGCAGCCCCATCTTTAGGGGGCCAAGTTACAATGAGCAGTTCTTC
CASSPIFRGPSYNEQFF
>TRBD1|TRBJ2-3|TRBV24-1|NA
TGTGCCACCCGGGACAGTGGCACAGATACGCAGTATTTT
CATRDSGTDTQYF
>NA|TRBJ2-3|TRBV29-1|few
TGCAGCGTTGTAGGGGTTTACACAGATACGCAGTATTTT
CSVVGVYTDTQYF
>TRBD2|TRBJ2-1|TRBV12-3/TRBV12-4|many
TGTGCCAGCAGTTTACTAGCGGGAGCCGGCAATGAGCAGTTCTTC
CASSLLAGAGNEQFF
>NA|TRBJ2-2|TRBV5-1|NA
TGCGCCAGCAGCCGCGGCGCAGGGAACACCGGGGAGCTGTTTTTT
CASSRGAGNTGELFF
>NA|TRBJ1-4|TRBV15|many
TGTGCCACCAGCAGCCCCCTGGGAGGGAGTGAAAAACTGTTTTTT
CATSSPLGGSEKLFF
>NA|TRBJ2-1|TRBV11-3|few
TGTGCCAGCAGTTCGATCCGCTGGAATGAGCAGTTCTTC
CASSSIRWNEQFF
>NA|TRBJ1-1|TRBV2|NA
TGTGCCAGCAGCGGAGTCAGCAGGGAGAGGGAGGCTTTCTTT
CASSGVSREREAFF
>NA|TRBJ1-5|TRBV15|many
TGTGCCACCAGCAGAGCGGATCAGCCCCAGCATTTT
CATSRADQPQHF
>NA|TRBJ2-5|TRBV5-5|NA
TGTGCCAGCAGCTTGACAGGGTCGGGAGAGACCCAGTACTTC
CASSLTGSGETQYF
>TRBD2|TRBJ2-2|TRBV3-1|few
TGTGCCAGCAGCTATTTACGGGCTAGCGGGAGCACCGGGGAGCTGTTTTTT
CASSYLRASGSTGELFF
>TRBD1|TRBJ2-3|TRBV20-1|NA
TGCAGTGCTAGCGGGACAGATTTTAGCACAGATACGCAGTATTTT
CSASGTDFSTDTQYF
>NA|TRBJ1-2|TRBV20-1|NA
TGCAGTGCTAGAGCGGGGCTTGGCTACACCTTC
CSARAGLGYTF
>TRBD2|TRBJ2-1|TRBV9|NA
TGTGCCAGCAGCGTAGTAGGGACTAGCGTTGGTGAGCAGTTCTTC
CASSVVGTSVGEQFF
>NA|TRBJ1-1|TRBV7-9|few
TGTGCCAGCAGATCGTCACAGGGTTCTGAAGCTTTCTTT
CASRSSQGSEAFF
>NA|TRBJ1-5|TRBV7-2|many
TGTGCCAGCAGCTTTCAGGGCAGTCAGCCCCAGCATTTT
CASSFQGSQPQHF
>NA|TRBJ1-1|TRBV12-3/TRBV12-4|NA
TGTGCCAGCAGCCTGACCGGTAAGGACACTGAAGCTTTCTTT
CASSLTGKDTEAFF
>NA|TRBJ1-1|TRBV19|NA
TGTGCCATTTCCTGGGGCAACACTGAAGCTTTCTTT
CAISWGNTEAFF
>TRBD1|TRBJ2-3|TRBV29-1|NA
TGCAGCTACCAGGGGGATAGAGATACGCAGTATTTT
CSYQGDRDTQYF
>NA|TRBJ1-1|TRBV12-3/TRBV12-4|NA
TGTGCCAGCAGACCCGCTTACAACACTGAAGCTTTCTTT
CASRPAYNTEAFF
>TRBD1|TRBJ2-3|TRBV5-1|once
TGCGCCAGCAGCCTTTTGACAGGGGTGAGAGATACGCAGTATTTT
CASSLLTGVRDTQYF
>NA|TRBJ2-2|TRBV5-1|NA
TGCGCCAGCAGCGAGCTAGGGCGATCGCTGTTTTTT
CASSELGRSLFF
>TRBD1|TRBJ1-2|TRBV7-6|many
TGTGCCAGCAGCCCTGACAGGGGGCGGACTAACTATGGCTACACCTTC
CASSPDRGRTNYGYTF
>NA|TRBJ2-1|TRBV12-3/TRBV12-4|many
TGTGCCAGCAGTTCCTTTCTCGGGATCTCCTACAATGAGCAGTTCTTC
CASSSFLGISYNEQFF
>TRBD2|TRBJ2-1|TRBV20-1|few
TGCAGTGCTAGCTCCCTAGCGGGAAACAATGAGCAGTTCTTC
CSASSLAGNNEQFF
>TRBD1|TRBJ1-4|TRBV4-1|few
TGCGCCAGCAGCCCGCCCGGGACAGGGGCTTCTAATGAAAAACTGTTTTTT
CASSPPGTGASNEKLFF
>NA|TRBJ1-5|TRBV29-1|few
TGCAGCGTTGATCGGAAGGCCAATAGCAATCAGCCCCAGCATTTT
CSVDRKANSNQPQHF
>NA|TRBJ1-2|TRBV2|NA
TGTGCCAGCAAGGTCTCCGGATATGGCTACACCTTC
CASKVSGYGYTF
>NA|TRBJ2-5|TRBV20-1|few
TGCAGTGGAGGGGCCGGGGAGACCCAGTACTTC
CSGGAGETQYF